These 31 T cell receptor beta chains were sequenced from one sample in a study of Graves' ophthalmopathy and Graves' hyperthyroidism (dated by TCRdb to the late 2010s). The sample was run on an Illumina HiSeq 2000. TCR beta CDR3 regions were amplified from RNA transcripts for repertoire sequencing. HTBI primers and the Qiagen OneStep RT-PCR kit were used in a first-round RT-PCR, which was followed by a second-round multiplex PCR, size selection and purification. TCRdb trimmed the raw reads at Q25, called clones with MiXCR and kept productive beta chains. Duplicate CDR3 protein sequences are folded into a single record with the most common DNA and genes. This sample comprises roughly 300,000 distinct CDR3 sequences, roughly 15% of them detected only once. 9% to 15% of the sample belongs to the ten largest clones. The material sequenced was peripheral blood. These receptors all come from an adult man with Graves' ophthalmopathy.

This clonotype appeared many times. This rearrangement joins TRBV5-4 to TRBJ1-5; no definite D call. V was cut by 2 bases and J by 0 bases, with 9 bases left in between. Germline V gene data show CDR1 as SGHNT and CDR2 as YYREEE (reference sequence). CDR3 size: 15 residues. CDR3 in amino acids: CASSLDTDSNQPQHF. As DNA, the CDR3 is TGTGCCAGCAGCTTAGACACGGATAGCAATCAGCCCCAGCATTTT. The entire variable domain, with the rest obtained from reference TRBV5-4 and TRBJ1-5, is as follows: ETGVTQSPTHLIKTRGQQVTLRCSSQSGHNTVSWYQQALGQGPQFIFQYYREEENGRGNFPPRFSGLQFPNYSSELNVNALELDDSALYLCASSLDTDSNQPQHFGDGTRLSIL.

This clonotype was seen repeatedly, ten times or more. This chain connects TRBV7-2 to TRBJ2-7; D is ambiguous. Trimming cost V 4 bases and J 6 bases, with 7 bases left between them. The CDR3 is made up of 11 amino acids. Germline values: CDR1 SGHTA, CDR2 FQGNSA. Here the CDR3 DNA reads TGTGCCAGCAGCTCCGCTACCGAGCAGTACTTC. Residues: CASSSATEQYF.

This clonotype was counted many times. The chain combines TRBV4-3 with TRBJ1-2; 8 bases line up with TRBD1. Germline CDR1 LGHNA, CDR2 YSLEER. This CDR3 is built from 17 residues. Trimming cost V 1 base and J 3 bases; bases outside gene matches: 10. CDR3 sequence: CASSQAVRGLTDYGYTF. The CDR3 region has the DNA TGCGCCAGCAGCCAAGCCGTCAGGGGGCTTACGGACTATGGCTACACCTTC.

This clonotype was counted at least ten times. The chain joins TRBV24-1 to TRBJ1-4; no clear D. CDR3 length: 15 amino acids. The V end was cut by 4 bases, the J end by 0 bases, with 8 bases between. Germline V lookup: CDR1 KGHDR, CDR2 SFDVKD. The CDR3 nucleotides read TGTGCCACCAGTGAGGGCCTTGCAACTAATGAAAAACTGTTTTTT. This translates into CATSEGLATNEKLFF.

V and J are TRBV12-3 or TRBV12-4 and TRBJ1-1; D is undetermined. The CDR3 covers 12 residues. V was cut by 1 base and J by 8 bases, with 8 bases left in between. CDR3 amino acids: CASSLVGKEAFF. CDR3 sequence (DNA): TGTGCCAGCAGTTTAGTAGGGAAGGAAGCTTTCTTT.

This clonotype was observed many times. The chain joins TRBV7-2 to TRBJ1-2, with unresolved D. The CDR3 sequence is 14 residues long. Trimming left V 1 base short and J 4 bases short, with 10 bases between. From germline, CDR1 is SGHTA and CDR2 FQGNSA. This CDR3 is CASSLGQAFYGYTF. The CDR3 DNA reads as TGTGCCAGCAGCTTAGGTCAGGCTTTCTATGGCTACACCTTC. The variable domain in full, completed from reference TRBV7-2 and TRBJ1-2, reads GAGVSQSPSNKVTEKGKDVELRCDPISGHTALYWYRQSLGQGLEFLIYFQGNSAPDKSGLPSDRFSAERTGGSVSTLTIQRTQQEDSAVYLCASSLGQAFYGYTFGSGTRLTVV.

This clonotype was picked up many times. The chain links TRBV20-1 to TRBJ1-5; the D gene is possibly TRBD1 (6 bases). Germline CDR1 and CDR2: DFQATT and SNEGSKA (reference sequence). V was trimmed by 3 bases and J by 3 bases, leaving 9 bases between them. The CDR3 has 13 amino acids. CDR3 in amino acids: CSARAGVNQPQHF. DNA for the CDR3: TGCAGTGCTAGGGCAGGGGTCAATCAGCCCCAGCATTTT.

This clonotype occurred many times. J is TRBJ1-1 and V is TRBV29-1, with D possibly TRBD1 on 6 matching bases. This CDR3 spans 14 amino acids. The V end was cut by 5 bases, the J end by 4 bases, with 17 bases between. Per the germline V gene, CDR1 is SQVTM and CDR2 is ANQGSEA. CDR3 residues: CSVREQGFGTEAFF. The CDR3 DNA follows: TGCAGCGTTAGAGAACAGGGTTTTGGCACTGAAGCTTTCTTT. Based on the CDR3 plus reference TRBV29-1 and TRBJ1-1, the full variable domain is SAVISQKPSRDICQRGTSLTIQCQVDSQVTMMFWYRQQPGQSLTLIATANQGSEATYESGFVIDKFPISRPNLTFSTLTVSNMSPEDSSIYLCSVREQGFGTEAFFGQGTRLTVV.

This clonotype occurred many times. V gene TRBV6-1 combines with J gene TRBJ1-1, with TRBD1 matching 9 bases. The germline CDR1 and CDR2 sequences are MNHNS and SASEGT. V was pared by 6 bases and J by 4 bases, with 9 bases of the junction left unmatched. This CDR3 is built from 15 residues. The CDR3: CASRPPTGGGTEAFF. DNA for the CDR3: TGTGCCAGCAGACCACCCACAGGGGGCGGCACTGAAGCTTTCTTT.

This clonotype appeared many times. The CDR3 coding sequence is TGTGCCAGCAGAGAGGTCGGAATCAATCAGCCCCAGCATTTT. Its protein product is CASREVGINQPQHF. V usage is TRBV2 and J usage is TRBJ1-5; no clear D. CDR3 length: 14 amino acids. Germline V lookup: CDR1 SNHLY, CDR2 FYNNEI. Trimming took 6 bases from V and 3 from J, leaving 12 bases between them.

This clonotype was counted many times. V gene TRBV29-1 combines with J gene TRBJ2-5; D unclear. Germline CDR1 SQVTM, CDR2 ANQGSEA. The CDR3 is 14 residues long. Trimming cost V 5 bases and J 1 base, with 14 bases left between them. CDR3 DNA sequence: TGCAGCGTTCACTTAGCCTATGCCCAAGAGACCCAGTACTTC. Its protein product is CSVHLAYAQETQYF.

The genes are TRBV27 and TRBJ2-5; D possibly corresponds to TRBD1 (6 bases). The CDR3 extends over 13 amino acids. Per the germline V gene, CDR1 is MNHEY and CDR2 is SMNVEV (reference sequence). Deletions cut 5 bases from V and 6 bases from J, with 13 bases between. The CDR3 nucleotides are TGTGCCAGCAGTGCTGGGGGCGCAAAGACCCAGTACTTC. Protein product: CASSAGGAKTQYF.

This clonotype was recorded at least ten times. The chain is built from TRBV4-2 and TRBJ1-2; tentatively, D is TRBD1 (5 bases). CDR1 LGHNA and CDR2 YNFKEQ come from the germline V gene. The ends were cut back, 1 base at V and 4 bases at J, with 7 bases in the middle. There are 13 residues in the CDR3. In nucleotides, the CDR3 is TGTGCCAGCAGCCAAGCCGGGACCTATGGCTACACCTTC. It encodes CASSQAGTYGYTF.

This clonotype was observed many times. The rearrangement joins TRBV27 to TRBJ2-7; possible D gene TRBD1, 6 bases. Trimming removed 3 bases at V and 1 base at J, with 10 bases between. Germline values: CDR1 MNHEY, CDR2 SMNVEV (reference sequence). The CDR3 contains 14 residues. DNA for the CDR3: TGTGCCAGCAGTTTCCGGGACATGTCCTACGAGCAGTACTTC. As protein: CASSFRDMSYEQYF.

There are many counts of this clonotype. The CDR3 spells CASYPSGGRWNYGYTF. The CDR3 DNA follows: TGTGCCAGTTATCCGAGCGGGGGGCGATGGAACTATGGCTACACCTTC. V usage is TRBV28 and J usage is TRBJ1-2; possibly TRBD1 for D (6 bases). Germline CDR1 reads MDHEN; CDR2 reads SYDVKM. V dropped 9 bases and J dropped 2 bases, with 22 bases sitting between them. The CDR3 runs to 16 residues.

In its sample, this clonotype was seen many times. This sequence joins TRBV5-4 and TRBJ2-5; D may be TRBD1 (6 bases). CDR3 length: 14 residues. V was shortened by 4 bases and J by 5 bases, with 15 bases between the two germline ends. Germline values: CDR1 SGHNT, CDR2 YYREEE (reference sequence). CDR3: CASSVTGPQETQYF. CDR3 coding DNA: TGTGCCAGCAGCGTGACAGGACCTCAGGAGACCCAGTACTTC.

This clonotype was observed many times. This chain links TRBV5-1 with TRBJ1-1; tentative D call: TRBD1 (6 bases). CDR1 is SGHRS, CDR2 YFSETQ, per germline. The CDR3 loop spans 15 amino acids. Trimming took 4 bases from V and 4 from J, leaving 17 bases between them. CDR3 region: CASSVKGEAVTEAFF. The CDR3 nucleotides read TGCGCCAGCAGCGTGAAGGGGGAGGCGGTCACTGAAGCTTTCTTT.

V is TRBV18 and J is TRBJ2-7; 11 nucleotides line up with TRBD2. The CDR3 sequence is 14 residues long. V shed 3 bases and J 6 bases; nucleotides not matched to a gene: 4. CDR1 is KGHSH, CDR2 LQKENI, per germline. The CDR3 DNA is TGTGCCAGCTCACCGAGACTAGCGGGACCCGAGCAGTACTTC. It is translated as CASSPRLAGPEQYF. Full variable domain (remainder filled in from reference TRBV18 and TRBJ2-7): NAGVMQNPRHLVRRRGQEARLRCSPMKGHSHVYWYRQLPEEGLKFMVYLQKENIIDESGMPKERFSAEFPKEGPSILRIQQVVRGDSAAYFCASSPRLAGPEQYFGPGTRLTVT.

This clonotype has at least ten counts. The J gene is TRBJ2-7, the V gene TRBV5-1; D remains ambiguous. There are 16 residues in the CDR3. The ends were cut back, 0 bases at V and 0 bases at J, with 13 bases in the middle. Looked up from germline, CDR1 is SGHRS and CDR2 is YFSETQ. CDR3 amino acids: CASSLVSGFSSYEQYF. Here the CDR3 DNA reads TGCGCCAGCAGCTTGGTGTCTGGGTTCAGCTCCTACGAGCAGTACTTC.

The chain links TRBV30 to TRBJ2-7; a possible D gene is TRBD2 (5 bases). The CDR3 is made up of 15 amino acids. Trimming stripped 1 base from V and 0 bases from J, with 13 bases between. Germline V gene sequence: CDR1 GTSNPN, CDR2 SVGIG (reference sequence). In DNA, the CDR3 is TGTGCCTGGAGTGGAGGGCTAGTTACCTCCTACGAGCAGTACTTC. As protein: CAWSGGLVTSYEQYF.

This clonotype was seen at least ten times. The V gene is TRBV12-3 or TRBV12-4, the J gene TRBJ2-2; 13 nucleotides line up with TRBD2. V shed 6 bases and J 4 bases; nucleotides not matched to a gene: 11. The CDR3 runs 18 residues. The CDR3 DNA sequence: TGTGCCAGCAGCCCAAGACTAGCGGGGGGCCGGGGCACCGGGGAGCTGTTTTTT. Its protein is CASSPRLAGGRGTGELFF.

The DNA for the CDR3 is TGTGCCTGGGGGGAGGGCGGGATAGACTATGGCTACACCTTC. It encodes CAWGEGGIDYGYTF. V and J are TRBV30 and TRBJ1-2; D call uncertain. Germline values: CDR1 GTSNPN, CDR2 SVGIG (reference sequence). Trimming took 5 bases from V and 3 from J, leaving 16 bases between them. The CDR3 sequence is 14 residues long.

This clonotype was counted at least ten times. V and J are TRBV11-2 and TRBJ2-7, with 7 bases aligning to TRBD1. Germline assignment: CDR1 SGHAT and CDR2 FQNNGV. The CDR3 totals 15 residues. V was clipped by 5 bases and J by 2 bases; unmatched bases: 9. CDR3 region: CASSLTGQTTYEQYF. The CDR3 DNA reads TGTGCCAGCAGCCTTACGGGACAGACAACCTACGAGCAGTACTTC. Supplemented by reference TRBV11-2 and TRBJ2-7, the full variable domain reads EAGVAQSPRYKIIEKRQSVAFWCNPISGHATLYWYQQILGQGPKLLIQFQNNGVVDDSQLPKDRFSAERLKGVDSTLKIQPAKLEDSAVYLCASSLTGQTTYEQYFGPGTRLTVT.

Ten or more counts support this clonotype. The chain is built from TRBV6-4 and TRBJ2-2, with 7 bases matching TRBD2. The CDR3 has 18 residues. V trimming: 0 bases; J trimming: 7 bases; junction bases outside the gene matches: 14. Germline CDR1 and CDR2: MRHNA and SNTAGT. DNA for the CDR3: TGTGCCAGCAGTGACTCGACCCCTCAGGGAGGGCACTACGGGGAGCTGTTTTTT. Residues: CASSDSTPQGGHYGELFF.

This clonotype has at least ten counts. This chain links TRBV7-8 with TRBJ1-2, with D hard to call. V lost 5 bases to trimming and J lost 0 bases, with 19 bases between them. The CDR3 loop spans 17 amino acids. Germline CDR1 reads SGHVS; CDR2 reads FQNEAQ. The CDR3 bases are TGTGCCAGCAGCCAGACGGGAACAGCTTTCTCTAACTATGGCTACACCTTC. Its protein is CASSQTGTAFSNYGYTF.

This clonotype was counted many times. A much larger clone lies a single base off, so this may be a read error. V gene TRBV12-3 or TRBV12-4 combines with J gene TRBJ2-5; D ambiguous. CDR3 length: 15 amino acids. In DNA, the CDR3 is TGTGCCAGCGGTTTAGGCTCACAGTCCCAAGAGACCCAGTACTTC. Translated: CASGLGSQSQETQYF.

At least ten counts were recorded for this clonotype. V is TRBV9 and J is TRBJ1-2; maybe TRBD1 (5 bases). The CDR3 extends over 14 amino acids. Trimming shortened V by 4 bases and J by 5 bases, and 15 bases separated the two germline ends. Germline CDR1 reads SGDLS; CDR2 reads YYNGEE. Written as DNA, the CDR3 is TGTGCCAGCAGCAAGCAGGGCGAGCTGTATGGCTACACCTTC. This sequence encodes CASSKQGELYGYTF.

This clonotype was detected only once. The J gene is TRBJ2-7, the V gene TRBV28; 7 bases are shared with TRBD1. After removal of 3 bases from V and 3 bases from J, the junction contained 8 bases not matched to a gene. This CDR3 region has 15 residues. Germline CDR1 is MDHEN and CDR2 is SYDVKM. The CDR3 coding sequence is TGTGCCAGCAGTTTGTACAGGGGAGCGTACTACGAGCAGTACTTC. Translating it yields CASSLYRGAYYEQYF.

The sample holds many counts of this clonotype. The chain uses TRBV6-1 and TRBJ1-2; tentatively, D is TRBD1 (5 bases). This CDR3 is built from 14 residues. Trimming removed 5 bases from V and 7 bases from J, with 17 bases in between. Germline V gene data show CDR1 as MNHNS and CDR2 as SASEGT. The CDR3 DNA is TGTGCCAGCAGTCCCCAGGGTACGTCCCCTGGCTACACCTTC. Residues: CASSPQGTSPGYTF.

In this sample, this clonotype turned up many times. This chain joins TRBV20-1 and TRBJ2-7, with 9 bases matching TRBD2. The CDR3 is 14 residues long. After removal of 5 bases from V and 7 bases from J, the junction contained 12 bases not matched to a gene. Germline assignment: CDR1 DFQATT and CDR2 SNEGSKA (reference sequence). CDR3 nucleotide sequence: TGCAGTGCTGGACATGTAGCGGGAGTGAGAGAGCAGTACTTC. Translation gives CSAGHVAGVREQYF.

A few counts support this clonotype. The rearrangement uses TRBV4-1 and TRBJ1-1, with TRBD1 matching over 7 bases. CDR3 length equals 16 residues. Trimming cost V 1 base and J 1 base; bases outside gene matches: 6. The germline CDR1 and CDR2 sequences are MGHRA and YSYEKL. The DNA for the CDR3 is TGCGCCAGCAGCCAAGTCCCCGGGACAGCGAACACTGAAGCTTTCTTT. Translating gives CASSQVPGTANTEAFF.